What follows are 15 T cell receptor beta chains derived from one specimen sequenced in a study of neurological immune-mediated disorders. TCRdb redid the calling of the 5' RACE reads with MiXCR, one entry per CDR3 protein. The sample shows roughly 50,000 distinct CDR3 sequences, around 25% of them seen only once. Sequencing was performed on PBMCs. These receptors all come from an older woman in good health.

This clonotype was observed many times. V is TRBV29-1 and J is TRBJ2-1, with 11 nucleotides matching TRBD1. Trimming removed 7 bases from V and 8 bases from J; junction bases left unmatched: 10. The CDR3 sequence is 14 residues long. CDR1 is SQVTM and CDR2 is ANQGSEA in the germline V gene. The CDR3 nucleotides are TGCAGCGCCAGACCGGGACAGGGGGAGTATGAGCAGTTCTTC. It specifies CSARPGQGEYEQFF.

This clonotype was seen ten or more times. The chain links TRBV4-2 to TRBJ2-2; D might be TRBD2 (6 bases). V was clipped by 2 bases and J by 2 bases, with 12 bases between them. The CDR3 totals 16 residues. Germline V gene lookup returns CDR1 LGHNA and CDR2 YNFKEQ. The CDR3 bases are TGTGCCAGCAGCCAAAATAGCGGAACTAACACCGGGGAGCTGTTTTTT. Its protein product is CASSQNSGTNTGELFF.

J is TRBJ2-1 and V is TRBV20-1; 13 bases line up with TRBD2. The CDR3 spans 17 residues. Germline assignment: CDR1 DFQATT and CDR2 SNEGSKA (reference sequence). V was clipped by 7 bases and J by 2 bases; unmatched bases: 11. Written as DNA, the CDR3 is TGCAGTGTTGGAGGACTAGCGGGAGAGGCGGCCTACAATGAGCAGTTCTTC. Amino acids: CSVGGLAGEAAYNEQFF.

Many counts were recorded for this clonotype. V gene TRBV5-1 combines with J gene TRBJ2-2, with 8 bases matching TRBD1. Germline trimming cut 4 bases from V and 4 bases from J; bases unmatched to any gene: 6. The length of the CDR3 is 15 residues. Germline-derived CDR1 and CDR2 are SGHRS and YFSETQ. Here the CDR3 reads CASSVDRAATGELFF. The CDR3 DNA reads TGCGCCAGCAGCGTGGACAGGGCGGCCACCGGGGAGCTGTTTTTT. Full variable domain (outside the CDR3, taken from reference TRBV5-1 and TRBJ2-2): KAGVTQTPRYLIKTRGQQVTLSCSPISGHRSVSWYQQTPGQGLQFLFEYFSETQRNKGNFPGRFSGRQFSNSRSEMNVSTLELGDSALYLCASSVDRAATGELFFGEGSRLTVL.

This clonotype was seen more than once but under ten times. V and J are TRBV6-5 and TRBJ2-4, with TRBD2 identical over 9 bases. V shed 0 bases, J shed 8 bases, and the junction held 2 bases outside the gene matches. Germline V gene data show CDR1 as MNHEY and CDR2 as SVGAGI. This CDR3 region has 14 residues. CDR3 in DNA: TGTGCCAGCAGTTACTCTAGCGGGAGATACATTCAGTACTTC. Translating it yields CASSYSSGRYIQYF.

The CDR3 coding sequence is TGTGCCAGCAGCCTCCTTGCCGGACAGGGTGCTGAATCACCCCTCCACTTT. This translates into CASSLLAGQGAESPLHF. V is TRBV14 and J is TRBJ1-6; 8 positions agree with TRBD1. The CDR3 spans 17 residues. V was clipped by 4 bases and J by 10 bases; unmatched bases: 15. The germline V gene has CDR1 SGHDN and CDR2 FVKESK.

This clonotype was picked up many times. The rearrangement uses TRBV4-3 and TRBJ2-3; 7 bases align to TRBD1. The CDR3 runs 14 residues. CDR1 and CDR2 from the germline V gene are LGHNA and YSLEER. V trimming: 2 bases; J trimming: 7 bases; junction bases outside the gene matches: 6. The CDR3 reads CASSQTGTAHTQYF. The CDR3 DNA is TGCGCCAGCAGCCAAACCGGGACAGCTCATACGCAGTATTTT.

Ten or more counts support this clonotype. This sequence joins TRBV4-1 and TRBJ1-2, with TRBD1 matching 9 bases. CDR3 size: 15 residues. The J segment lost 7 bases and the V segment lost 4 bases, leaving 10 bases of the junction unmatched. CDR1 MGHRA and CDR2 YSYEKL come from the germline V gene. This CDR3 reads CASSPTGDRVGGYTF. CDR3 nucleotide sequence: TGCGCCAGCAGCCCGACGGGGGACAGGGTCGGTGGCTACACCTTC.

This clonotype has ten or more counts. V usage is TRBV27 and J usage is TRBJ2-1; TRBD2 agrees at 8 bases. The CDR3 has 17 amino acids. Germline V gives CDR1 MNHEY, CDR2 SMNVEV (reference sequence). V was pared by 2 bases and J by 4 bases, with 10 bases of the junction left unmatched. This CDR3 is CASSLLAGTRTYNEQFF. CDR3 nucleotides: TGTGCCAGCAGTTTACTCGCCGGGACTAGGACATACAATGAGCAGTTCTTC.

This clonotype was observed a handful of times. CDR3 DNA sequence: TGCGCCAGCAGCTCTGGGACAGGGGGGTACCAAGAGACCCAGTACTTC. Amino acids: CASSSGTGGYQETQYF. J is TRBJ2-5 and V is TRBV5-1; 11 nucleotides line up with TRBD1. The CDR3 covers 16 residues. V was pared by 3 bases and J by 0 bases, with 4 bases of the junction left unmatched. Per the germline V gene, CDR1 is SGHRS and CDR2 is YFSETQ.

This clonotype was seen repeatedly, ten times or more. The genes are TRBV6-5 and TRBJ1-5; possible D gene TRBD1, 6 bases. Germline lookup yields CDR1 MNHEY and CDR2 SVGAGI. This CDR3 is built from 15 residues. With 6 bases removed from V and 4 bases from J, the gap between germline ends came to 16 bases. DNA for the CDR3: TGTGCCAGCAGACGACTCGGGACACAAAATCAGCCCCAGCATTTT. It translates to CASRRLGTQNQPQHF.

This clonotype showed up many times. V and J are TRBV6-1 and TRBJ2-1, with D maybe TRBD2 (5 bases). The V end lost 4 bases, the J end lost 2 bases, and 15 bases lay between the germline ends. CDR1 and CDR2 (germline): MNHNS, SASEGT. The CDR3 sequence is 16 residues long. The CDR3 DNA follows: TGTGCCAGCAGTGCCAGAGCGGAAAGCGCCTACAATGAGCAGTTCTTC. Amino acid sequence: CASSARAESAYNEQFF.

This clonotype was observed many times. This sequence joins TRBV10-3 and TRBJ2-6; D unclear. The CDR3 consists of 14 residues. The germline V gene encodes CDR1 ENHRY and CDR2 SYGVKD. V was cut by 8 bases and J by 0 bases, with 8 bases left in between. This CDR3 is CAISLYSGANVLTF. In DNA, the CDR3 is TGTGCCATCTCGCTTTACTCTGGGGCCAACGTCCTGACTTTC.

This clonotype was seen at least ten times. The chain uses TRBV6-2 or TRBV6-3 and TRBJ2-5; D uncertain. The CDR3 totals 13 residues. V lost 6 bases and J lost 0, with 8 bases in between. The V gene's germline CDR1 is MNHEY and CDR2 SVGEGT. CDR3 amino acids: CASRSGHQETQYF. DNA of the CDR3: TGTGCCAGCAGATCCGGCCACCAAGAGACCCAGTACTTC.

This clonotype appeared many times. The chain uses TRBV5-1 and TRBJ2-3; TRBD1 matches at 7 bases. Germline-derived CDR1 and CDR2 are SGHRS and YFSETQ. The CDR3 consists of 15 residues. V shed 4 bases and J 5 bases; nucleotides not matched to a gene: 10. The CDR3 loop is CASSTGVLGGDTQYF. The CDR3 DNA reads TGCGCCAGCAGCACAGGGGTACTAGGAGGAGATACGCAGTATTTT.